The 10 T cell receptor beta chains below come from one sample, sequenced in a study of OX40 agonist ivuxolimab in advanced cancers. Produced via immunoSEQ multiplex PCR; TCRdb's table is partial and in-frame only. Among some 32,000 clones, 84% were seen once, and the ten largest hold roughly a fifth. Material: CD4+ or CD8+ T cells sorted from blood, obtained in a trial of the OX40 agonist ivuxolimab. All receptors derive from an adult with an advanced solid tumor such as melanoma, head and neck, liver or kidney cancer.

The chain employs TRBV19 and TRBJ2-3; 13 bases are a match to TRBD2. V shed 8 bases and J 2 bases; nucleotides not matched to a gene: 1. The CDR3 has 14 residues. Germline V gives CDR1 LNHDA, CDR2 SQIVND (reference sequence). CDR3 nucleotide sequence: TGTGCCAGTGGACTAGCGGGAGCCACAGATACGCAGTATTTT. Its translation: CASGLAGATDTQYF.

V is TRBV25-1 and J is TRBJ1-2; TRBD1 might be the D (6 bases). With 0 bases removed from V and 8 bases from J, the gap between germline ends came to 19 bases. Germline CDR1 MGHDK, CDR2 SYGVNS. The CDR3 runs 16 residues. The CDR3 is CASSEYRGDWLGGYTF. DNA of the CDR3: TGTGCCAGCAGTGAATACAGGGGCGATTGGTTGGGAGGCTACACCTTC.

For this clone: A far larger clone is off by one base, so a read error is likely. J is TRBJ2-5 and V is TRBV7-2; 10 bases are shared with TRBD2. The J segment lost 1 base and the V segment lost 5 bases, leaving 4 bases of the junction unmatched. The CDR3 sequence is 15 residues long. Germline V gives CDR1 SGHTA, CDR2 FQGNSA. The CDR3 coding sequence is TGTGCCAGCAGCCAAGAGCGGGGGGGCCAAGAGACCCAGTACTTC. This codes for CASSQERGGQETQYF.

This clone came up once. This sequence joins TRBV29-1 and TRBJ2-3; 7 positions match TRBD2. From germline, CDR1 is SQVTM and CDR2 ANQGSEA. V shed 0 bases and J 0 bases; nucleotides not matched to a gene: 3. CDR3 length: 15 residues. For the CDR3, the DNA is TGCAGCGTTGAAGAAGTGCGGGAGAGCACAGATACGCAGTATTTT. This gives the protein CSVEEVRESTDTQYF.

V gene TRBV2 combines with J gene TRBJ2-5; D possibly corresponds to TRBD1 (6 bases). Germline CDR1 reads SNHLY; CDR2 reads FYNNEI. Trimming removed 5 bases from V and 2 bases from J, with 15 bases in between. CDR3 size: 15 residues. CDR3 nucleotides: TGTGCCAGCAGTTCTCCGGGACACATACAAGAGACCCAGTACTTC. This gives the protein CASSSPGHIQETQYF.

This chain connects TRBV28 to TRBJ2-7; D is undetermined. The CDR3 sequence is 12 residues long. Germline CDR1 reads MDHEN; CDR2 reads SYDVKM. V was clipped by 4 bases and J by 0 bases, with 4 bases between them. This CDR3 reads CASSSLSYEQYF. The CDR3 bases are TGTGCCAGCAGTTCCCTCTCCTACGAGCAGTACTTC.

This clone occurred once. V is TRBV10-3 and J is TRBJ2-7; D not resolved. V was trimmed by 2 bases and J by 9 bases, leaving 11 bases between them. From germline, CDR1 is ENHRY and CDR2 SYGVKD. The CDR3 has 12 residues. The CDR3 sequence: CAISEDDMVQYF. In DNA form, the CDR3 reads TGTGCCATCAGTGAGGACGACATGGTGCAGTACTTC.

As for this clone: Compared with germline, one end of the junction differs, possibly owing to a read error. The chain recombines TRBV7-7 with TRBJ2-3; 9 nucleotides align to TRBD1. The germline V gene has CDR1 SSHAT and CDR2 FNYEAQ (reference sequence). The CDR3 extends over 18 amino acids. The CDR3 loop is CASSSPGQGAGDPDTQYF. CDR3 sequence (DNA): TGTGCTAGCAGCTCGCCGGGACAGGGCGCGGGAGATCCAGATACGCAGTATTTT.

The rearrangement links TRBV7-8 to TRBJ1-4, with 7 bases aligning to TRBD1. V was pared by 4 bases and J by 3 bases, with 5 bases of the junction left unmatched. This CDR3 is built from 15 residues. Per germline, CDR1 SGHVS and CDR2 FQNEAQ. The CDR3 DNA reads as TGTGCCAGCAGCTACGACAGGGTTCCTAATGAAAAACTGTTTTTT. Translation: CASSYDRVPNEKLFF.

This chain joins TRBV4-1 and TRBJ1-1; D ambiguous. The V end was cut by 0 bases, the J end by 1 base, with 6 bases between. Per germline, CDR1 MGHRA and CDR2 YSYEKL. The CDR3 covers 14 residues. For the CDR3, the DNA is TGCGCCAGCAGCCAAGAGGGGTGGAACACTGAAGCTTTCTTT. It encodes CASSQEGWNTEAFF.